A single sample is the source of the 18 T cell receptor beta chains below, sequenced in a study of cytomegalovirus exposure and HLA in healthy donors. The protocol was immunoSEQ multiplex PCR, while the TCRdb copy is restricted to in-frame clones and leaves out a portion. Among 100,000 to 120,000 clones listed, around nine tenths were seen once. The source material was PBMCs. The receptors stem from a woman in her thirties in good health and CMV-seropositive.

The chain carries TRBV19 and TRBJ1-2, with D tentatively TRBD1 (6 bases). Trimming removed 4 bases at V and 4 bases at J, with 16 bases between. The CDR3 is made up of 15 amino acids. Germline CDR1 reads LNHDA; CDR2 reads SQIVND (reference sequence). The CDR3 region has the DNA TGTGCCAGTAGTACAGGGGACACCCGTTTCTATGGCTACACCTTC. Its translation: CASSTGDTRFYGYTF.

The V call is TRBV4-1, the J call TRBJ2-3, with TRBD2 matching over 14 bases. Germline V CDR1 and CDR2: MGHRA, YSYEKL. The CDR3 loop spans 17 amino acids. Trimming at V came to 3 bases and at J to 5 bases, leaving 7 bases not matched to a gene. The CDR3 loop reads CASSQGLAGVLVDTQYF. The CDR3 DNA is TGCGCCAGCAGCCAGGGACTAGCGGGAGTCCTCGTAGATACGCAGTATTTT.

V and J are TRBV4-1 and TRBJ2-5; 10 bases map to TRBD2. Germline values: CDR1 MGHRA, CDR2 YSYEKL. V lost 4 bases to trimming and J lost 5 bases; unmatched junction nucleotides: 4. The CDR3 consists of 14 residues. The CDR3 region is CASSRLAGVETQYF. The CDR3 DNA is TGCGCCAGCAGCCGCCTAGCGGGAGTCGAGACCCAGTACTTC.

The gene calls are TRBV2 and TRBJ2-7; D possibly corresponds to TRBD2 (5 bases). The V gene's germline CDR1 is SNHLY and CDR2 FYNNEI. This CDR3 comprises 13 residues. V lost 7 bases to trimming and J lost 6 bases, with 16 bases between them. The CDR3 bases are TGTGCCAGCACTCAGAGGGTACTCGGCGAGCAGTACTTC. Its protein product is CASTQRVLGEQYF.

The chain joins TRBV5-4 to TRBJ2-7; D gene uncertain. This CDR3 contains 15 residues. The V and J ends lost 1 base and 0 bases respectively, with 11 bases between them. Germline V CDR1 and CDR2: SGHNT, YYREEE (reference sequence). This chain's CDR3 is CASSLPGQSSYEQYF. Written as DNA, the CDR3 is TGTGCCAGCAGCTTGCCAGGCCAGAGCTCCTACGAGCAGTACTTC. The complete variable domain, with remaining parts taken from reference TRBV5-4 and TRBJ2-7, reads ETGVTQSPTHLIKTRGQQVTLRCSSQSGHNTVSWYQQALGQGPQFIFQYYREEENGRGNFPPRFSGLQFPNYSSELNVNALELDDSALYLCASSLPGQSSYEQYFGPGTRLTVT.

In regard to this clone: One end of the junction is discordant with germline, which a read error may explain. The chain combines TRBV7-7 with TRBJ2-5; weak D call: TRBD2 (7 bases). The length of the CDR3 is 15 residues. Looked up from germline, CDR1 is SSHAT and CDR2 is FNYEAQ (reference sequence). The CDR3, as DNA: TGTGCTAGCAGCCGGGGGGCATCCTTCCAAGAGACCCAGTACTTC. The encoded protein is CASSRGASFQETQYF.

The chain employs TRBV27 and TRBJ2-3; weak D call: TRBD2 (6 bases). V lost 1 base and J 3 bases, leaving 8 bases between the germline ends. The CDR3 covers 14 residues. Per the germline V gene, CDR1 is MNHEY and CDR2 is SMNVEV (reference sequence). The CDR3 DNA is TGTGCCAGCAGTTTATTGGGGGGAACAGATACGCAGTATTTT. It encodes CASSLLGGTDTQYF.

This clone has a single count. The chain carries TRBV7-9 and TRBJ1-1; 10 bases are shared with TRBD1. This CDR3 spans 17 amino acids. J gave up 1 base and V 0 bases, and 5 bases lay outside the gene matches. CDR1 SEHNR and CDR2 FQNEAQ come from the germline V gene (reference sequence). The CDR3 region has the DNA TGTGCCAGCAGCTTAGCGCCCGGACAGGGGGGGAACACTGAAGCTTTCTTT. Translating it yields CASSLAPGQGGNTEAFF. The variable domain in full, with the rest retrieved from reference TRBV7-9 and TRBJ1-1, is DTGVSQNPRHKITKRGQNVTFRCDPISEHNRLYWYRQTLGQGPEFLTYFQNEAQLEKSRLLSDRFSAERPKGSFSTLEIQRTEQGDSAMYLCASSLAPGQGGNTEAFFGQGTRLTVV.

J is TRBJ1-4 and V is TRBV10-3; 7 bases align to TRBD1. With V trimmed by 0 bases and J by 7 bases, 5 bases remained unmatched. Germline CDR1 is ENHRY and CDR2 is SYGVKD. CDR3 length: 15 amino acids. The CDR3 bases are TGTGCCATCAGTGAGTCAGGGGGCAAGGGTGAAAAACTGTTTTTT. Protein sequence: CAISESGGKGEKLFF.

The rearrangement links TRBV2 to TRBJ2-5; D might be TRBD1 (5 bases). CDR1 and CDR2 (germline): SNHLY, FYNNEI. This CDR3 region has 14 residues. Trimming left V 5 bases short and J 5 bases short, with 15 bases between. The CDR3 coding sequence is TGTGCCAGCAGTTGGGTCAGGGCGTCCGAGACCCAGTACTTC. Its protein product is CASSWVRASETQYF.

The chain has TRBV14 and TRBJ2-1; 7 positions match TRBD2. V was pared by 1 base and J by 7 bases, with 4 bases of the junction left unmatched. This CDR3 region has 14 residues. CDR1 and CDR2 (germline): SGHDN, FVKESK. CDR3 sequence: CASSQGFGGNEQFF. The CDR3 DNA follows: TGTGCCAGCAGCCAAGGCTTCGGGGGGAATGAGCAGTTCTTC. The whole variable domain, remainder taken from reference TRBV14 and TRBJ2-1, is EAGVTQFPSHSVIEKGQTVTLRCDPISGHDNLYWYRRVMGKEIKFLLHFVKESKQDESGMPNNRFLAERTGGTYSTLKVQPAELEDSGVYFCASSQGFGGNEQFFGPGTRLTVL.

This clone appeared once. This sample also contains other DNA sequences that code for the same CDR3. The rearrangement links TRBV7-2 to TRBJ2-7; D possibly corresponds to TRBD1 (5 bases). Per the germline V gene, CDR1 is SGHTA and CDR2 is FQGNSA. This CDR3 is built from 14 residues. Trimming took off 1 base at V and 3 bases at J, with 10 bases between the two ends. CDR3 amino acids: CASSLGGGSYEQYF. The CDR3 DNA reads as TGTGCCAGCAGCTTAGGGGGCGGCAGCTACGAGCAGTACTTC. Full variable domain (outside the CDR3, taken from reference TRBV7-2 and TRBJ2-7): GAGVSQSPSNKVTEKGKDVELRCDPISGHTALYWYRQSLGQGLEFLIYFQGNSAPDKSGLPSDRFSAERTGGSVSTLTIQRTQQEDSAVYLCASSLGGGSYEQYFGPGTRLTVT.

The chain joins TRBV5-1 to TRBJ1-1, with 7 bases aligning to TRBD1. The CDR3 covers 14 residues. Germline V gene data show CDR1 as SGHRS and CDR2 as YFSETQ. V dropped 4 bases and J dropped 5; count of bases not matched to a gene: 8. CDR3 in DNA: TGCGCCAGCAGCGCGACAGGGTACCTGACTGAAGCTTTCTTT. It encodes CASSATGYLTEAFF.

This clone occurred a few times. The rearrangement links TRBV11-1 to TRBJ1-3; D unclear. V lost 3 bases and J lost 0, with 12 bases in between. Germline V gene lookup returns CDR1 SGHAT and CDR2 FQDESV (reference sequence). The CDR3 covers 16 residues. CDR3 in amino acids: CASSLLGKNSGNTIYF. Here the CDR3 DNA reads TGTGCCAGCAGCTTGCTCGGGAAGAACTCTGGAAACACCATATATTTT.

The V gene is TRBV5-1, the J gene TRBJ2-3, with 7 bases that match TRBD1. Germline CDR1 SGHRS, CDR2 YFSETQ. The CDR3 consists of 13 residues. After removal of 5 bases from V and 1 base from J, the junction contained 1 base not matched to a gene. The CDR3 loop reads CASSGQGTDTQYF. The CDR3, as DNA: TGCGCCAGCAGTGGACAGGGCACAGATACGCAGTATTTT.

CDR3 loop: CASSQVADGYEQYF. The CDR3 bases are TGTGCCAGCAGCCAAGTAGCGGACGGGTACGAGCAGTACTTC. The chain has TRBV4-2 and TRBJ2-7; D possibly corresponds to TRBD2 (6 bases). The length of the CDR3 is 14 residues. Trimming took 1 base from V and 4 from J, leaving 11 bases between them. Germline-derived CDR1 and CDR2 are LGHNA and YNFKEQ.

CDR3 amino acids: CASSLGLINQPQHF. DNA of the CDR3: TGTGCCAGCAGCCTGGGACTGATCAATCAGCCCCAGCATTTT. The genes are TRBV16 and TRBJ1-5; tentatively, D is TRBD1 (5 bases). Deletions cut 4 bases from V and 3 bases from J, with 10 bases between. This CDR3 comprises 14 residues. The V gene's germline CDR1 is KGHSY and CDR2 FQNENV. Drawing the rest from reference TRBV16 and TRBJ1-5, the complete variable domain is GEEVAQTPKHLVRGEGQKAKLYCAPIKGHSYVFWYQQVLKNEFKFLISFQNENVFDETGMPKERFSAKCLPNSPCSLEIQATKLEDSAVYFCASSLGLINQPQHFGDGTRLSIL.

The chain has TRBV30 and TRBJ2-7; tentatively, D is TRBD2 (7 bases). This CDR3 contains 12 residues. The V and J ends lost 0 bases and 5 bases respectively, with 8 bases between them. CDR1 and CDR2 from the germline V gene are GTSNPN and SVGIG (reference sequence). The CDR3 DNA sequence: TGTGCCTGGAGTGTAGGGGGGGACGAGCAGTACTTC. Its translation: CAWSVGGDEQYF.